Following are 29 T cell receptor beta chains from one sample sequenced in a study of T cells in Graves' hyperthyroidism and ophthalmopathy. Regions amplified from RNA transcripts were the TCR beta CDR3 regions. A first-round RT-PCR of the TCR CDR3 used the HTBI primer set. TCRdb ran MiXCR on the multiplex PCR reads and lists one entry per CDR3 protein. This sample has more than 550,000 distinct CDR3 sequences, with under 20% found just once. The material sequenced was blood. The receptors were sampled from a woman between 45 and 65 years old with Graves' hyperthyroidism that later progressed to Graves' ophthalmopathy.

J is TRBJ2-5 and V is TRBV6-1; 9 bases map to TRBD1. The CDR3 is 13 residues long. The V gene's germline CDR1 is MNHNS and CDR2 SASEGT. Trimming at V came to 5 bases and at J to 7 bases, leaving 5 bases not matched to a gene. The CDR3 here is CASSWDRDVTQYF. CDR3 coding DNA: TGTGCCAGCAGTTGGGACAGGGACGTGACCCAGTACTTC.

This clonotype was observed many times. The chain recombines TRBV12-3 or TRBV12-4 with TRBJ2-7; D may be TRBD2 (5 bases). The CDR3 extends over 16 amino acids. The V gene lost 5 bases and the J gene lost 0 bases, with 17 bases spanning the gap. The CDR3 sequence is CASSPGVQINSYEQYF. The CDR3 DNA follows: TGTGCCAGCAGTCCCGGGGTTCAGATAAACTCCTACGAGCAGTACTTC.

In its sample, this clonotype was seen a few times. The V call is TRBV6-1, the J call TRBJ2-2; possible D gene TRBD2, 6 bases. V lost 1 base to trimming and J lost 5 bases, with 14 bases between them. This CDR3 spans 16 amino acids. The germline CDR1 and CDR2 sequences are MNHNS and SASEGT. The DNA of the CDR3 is TGTGCCAGCAGTGAAGTGACGGGGGATAGAACCGGGGAGCTGTTTTTT. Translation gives CASSEVTGDRTGELFF.

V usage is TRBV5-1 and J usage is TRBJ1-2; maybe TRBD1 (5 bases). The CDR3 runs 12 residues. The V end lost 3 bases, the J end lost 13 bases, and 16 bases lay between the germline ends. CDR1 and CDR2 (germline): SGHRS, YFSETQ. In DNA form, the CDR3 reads TGCGCCAGCAGCTCGGGGCAGGGCAAAGGCACCTTC. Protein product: CASSSGQGKGTF.

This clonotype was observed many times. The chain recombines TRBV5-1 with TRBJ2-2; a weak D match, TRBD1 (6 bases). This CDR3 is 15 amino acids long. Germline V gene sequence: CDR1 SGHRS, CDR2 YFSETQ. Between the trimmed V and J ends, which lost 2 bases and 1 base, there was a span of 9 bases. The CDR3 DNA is TGCGCCAGCAGCTTCGGACAGCTGAACACCGGGGAGCTGTTTTTT. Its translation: CASSFGQLNTGELFF.

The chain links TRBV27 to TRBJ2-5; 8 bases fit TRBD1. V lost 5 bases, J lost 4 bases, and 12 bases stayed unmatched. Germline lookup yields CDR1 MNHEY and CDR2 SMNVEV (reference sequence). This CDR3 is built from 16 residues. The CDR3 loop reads CASSPRPDREGETQYF. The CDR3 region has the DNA TGTGCCAGCAGTCCCCGTCCGGACAGGGAAGGAGAGACCCAGTACTTC.

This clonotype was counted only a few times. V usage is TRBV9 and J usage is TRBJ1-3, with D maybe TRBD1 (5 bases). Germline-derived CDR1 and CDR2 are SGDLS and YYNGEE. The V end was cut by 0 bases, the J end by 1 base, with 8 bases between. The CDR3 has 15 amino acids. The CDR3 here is CASSVESGSGNTIYF. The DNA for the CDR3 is TGTGCCAGCAGCGTAGAATCAGGGTCTGGAAACACCATATATTTT. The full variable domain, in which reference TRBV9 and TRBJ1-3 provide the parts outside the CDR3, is DSGVTQTPKHLITATGQRVTLRCSPRSGDLSVYWYQQSLDQGLQFLIQYYNGEERAKGNILERFSAQQFPDLHSELNLSSLELGDSALYFCASSVESGSGNTIYFGEGSWLTVV.

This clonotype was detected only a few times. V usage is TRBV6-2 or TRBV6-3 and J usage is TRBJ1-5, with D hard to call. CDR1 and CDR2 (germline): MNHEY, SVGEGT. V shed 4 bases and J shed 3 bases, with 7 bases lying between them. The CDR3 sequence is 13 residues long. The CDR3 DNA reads TGTGCCAGCAGTTGGCGGCTCAATCAGCCCCAGCATTTT. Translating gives CASSWRLNQPQHF.

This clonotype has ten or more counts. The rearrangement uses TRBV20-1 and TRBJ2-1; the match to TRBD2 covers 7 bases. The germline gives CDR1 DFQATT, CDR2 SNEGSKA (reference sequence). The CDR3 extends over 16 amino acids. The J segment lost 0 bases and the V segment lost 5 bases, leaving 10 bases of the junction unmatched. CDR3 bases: TGCAGTGCTCAGAGCGGGGCGAGGAGCTCCTACAATGAGCAGTTCTTC. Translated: CSAQSGARSSYNEQFF.

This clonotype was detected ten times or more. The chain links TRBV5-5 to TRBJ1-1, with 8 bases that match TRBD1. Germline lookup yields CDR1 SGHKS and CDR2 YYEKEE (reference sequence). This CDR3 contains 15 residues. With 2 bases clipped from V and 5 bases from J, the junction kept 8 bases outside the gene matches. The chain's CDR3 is CASSLSGQGETEAFF. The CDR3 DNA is TGTGCCAGCAGCTTATCTGGACAGGGTGAGACTGAAGCTTTCTTT.

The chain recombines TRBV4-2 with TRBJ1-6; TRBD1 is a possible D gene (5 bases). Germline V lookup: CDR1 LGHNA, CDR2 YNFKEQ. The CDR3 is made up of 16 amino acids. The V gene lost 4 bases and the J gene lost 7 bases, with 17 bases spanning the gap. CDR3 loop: CASSPLTGTTNSPLHF. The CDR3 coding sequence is TGTGCCAGCAGCCCCCTGACCGGGACCACAAATTCACCCCTCCACTTT.

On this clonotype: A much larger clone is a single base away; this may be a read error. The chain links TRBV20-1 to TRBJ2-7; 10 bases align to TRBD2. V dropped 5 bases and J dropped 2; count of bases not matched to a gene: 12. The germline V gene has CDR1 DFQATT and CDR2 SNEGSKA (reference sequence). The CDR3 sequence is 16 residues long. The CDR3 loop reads CSAWRASGGRTYEQYF. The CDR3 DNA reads TGCAGTGCTTGGCGAGCTAGCGGGGGACGAACCTACGAGCAGTACTTC.

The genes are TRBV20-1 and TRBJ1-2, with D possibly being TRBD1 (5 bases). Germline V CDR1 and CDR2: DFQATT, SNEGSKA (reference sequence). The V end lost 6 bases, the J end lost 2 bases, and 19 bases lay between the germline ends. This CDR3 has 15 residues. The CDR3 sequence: CSAGRSGAINYGYTF. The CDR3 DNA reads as TGCAGTGCGGGGCGTAGTGGGGCGATCAACTATGGCTACACCTTC.

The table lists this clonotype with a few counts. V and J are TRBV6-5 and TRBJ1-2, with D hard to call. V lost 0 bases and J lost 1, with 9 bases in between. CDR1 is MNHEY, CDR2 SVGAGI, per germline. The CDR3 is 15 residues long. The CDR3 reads CASSYSIGNNYGYTF. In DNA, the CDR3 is TGTGCCAGCAGTTACTCGATTGGGAATAACTATGGCTACACCTTC.

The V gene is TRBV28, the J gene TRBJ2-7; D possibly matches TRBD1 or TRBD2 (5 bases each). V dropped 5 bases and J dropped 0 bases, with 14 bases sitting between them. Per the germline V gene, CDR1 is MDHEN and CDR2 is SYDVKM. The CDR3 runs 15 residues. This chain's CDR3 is CASSEGSLSSYEQYF. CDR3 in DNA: TGTGCCAGCAGTGAGGGGTCTTTAAGCTCCTACGAGCAGTACTTC. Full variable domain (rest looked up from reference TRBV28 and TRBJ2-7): DVKVTQSSRYLVKRTGEKVFLECVQDMDHENMFWYRQDPGLGLRLIYFSYDVKMKEKGDIPEGYSVSREKKERFSLILESASTNQTSMYLCASSEGSLSSYEQYFGPGTRLTVT.

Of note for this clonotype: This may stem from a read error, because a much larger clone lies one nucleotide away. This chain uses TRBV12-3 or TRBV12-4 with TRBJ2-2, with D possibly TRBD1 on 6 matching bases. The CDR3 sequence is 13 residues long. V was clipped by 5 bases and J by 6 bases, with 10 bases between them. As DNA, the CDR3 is TGTGCCAGCAGTCACAGACAGGCCGGGGAGCTGTTTTTT. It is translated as CASSHRQAGELFF.

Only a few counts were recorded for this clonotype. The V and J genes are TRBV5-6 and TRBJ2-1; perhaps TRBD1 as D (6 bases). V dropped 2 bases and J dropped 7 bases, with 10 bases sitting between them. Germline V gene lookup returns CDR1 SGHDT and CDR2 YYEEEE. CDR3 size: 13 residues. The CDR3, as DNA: TGTGCCAGCAGCTTAATTAGGGGGAATGAGCAGTTCTTC. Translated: CASSLIRGNEQFF.

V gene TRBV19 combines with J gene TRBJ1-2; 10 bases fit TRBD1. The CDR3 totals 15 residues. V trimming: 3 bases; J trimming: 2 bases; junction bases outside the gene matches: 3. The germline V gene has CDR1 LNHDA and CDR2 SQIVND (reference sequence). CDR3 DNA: TGTGCCAGTAGTATGGACAGGGGGGGGAACTATGGCTACACCTTC. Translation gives CASSMDRGGNYGYTF.

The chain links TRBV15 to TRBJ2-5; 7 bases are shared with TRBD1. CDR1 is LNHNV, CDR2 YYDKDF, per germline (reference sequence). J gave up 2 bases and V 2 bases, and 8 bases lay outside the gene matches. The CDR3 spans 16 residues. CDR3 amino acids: CATSRTVGQEQETQYF. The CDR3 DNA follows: TGTGCCACCAGCAGAACTGTTGGACAGGAACAAGAGACCCAGTACTTC.

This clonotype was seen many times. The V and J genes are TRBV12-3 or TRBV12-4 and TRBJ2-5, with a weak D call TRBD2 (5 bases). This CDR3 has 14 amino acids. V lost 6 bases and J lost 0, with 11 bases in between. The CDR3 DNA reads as TGTGCCAGCAGCCTCTGGGAGTACCAAGAGACCCAGTACTTC. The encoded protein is CASSLWEYQETQYF.

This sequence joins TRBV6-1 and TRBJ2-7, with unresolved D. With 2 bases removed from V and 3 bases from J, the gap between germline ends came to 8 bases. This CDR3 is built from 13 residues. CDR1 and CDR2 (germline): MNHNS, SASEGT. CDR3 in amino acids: CASSESWVYEQYF. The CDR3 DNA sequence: TGTGCCAGCAGTGAATCCTGGGTCTACGAGCAGTACTTC.

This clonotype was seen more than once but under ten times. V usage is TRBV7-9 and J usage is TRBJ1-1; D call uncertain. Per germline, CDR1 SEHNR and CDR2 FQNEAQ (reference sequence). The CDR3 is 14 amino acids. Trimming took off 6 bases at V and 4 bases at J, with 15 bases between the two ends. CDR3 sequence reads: CASSLTSEPTEAFF. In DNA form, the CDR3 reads TGTGCCAGCAGTTTAACGTCAGAGCCCACTGAAGCTTTCTTT. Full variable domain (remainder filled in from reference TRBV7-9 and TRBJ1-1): DTGVSQNPRHKITKRGQNVTFRCDPISEHNRLYWYRQTLGQGPEFLTYFQNEAQLEKSRLLSDRFSAERPKGSFSTLEIQRTEQGDSAMYLCASSLTSEPTEAFFGQGTRLTVV.

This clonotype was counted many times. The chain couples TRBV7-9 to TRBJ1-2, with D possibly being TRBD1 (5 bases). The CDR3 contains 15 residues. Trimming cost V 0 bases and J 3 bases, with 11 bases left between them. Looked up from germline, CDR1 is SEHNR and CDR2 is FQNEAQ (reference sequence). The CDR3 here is CASSLASREDYGYTF. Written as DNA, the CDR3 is TGTGCCAGCAGCTTAGCTAGCAGGGAGGACTATGGCTACACCTTC.

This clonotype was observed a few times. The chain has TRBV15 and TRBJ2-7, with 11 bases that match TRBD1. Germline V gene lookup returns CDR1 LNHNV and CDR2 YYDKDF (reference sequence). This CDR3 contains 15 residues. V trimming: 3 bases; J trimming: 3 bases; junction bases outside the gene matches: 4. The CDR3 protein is CATSRWGTGGYEQYF. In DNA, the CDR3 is TGTGCCACCAGCAGGTGGGGGACAGGGGGCTACGAGCAGTACTTC.

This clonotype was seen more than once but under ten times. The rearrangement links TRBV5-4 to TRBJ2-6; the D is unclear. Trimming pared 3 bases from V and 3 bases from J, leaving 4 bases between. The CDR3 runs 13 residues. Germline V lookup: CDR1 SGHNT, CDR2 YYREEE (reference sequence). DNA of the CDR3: TGTGCCAGCAGCTCCTTTGGGGCCAACGTCCTGACTTTC. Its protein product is CASSSFGANVLTF. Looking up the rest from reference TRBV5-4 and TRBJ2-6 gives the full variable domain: ETGVTQSPTHLIKTRGQQVTLRCSSQSGHNTVSWYQQALGQGPQFIFQYYREEENGRGNFPPRFSGLQFPNYSSELNVNALELDDSALYLCASSSFGANVLTFGAGSRLTVL.

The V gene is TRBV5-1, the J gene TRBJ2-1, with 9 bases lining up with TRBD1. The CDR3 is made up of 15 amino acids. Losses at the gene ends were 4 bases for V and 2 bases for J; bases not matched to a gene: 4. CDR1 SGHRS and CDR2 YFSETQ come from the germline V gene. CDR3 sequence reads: CASSQTGGPYNEQFF. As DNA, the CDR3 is TGCGCCAGCAGCCAGACAGGGGGGCCCTACAATGAGCAGTTCTTC.

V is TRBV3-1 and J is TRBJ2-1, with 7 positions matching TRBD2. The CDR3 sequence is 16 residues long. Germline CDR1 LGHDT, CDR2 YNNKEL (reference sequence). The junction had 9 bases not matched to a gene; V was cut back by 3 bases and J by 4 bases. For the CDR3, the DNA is TGTGCCAGCAGCCAGGCAGGGCGGGGGTATTACAATGAGCAGTTCTTC. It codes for CASSQAGRGYYNEQFF.

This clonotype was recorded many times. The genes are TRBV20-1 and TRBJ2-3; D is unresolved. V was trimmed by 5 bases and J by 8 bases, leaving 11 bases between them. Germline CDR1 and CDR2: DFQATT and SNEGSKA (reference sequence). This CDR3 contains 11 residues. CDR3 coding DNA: TGCAGTGCTCCCGTATCTAGTACGCAGTATTTT. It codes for CSAPVSSTQYF.

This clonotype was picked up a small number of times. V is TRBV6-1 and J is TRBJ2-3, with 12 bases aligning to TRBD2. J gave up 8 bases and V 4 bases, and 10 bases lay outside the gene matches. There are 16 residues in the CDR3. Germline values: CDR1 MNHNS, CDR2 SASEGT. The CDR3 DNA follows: TGTGCCAGCAGTGGAGCTAGCGGGGGGGCCCTCGGTACGCAGTATTTT. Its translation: CASSGASGGALGTQYF.